Presented here are 21 T cell receptor beta chains from one specimen sequenced in a study of post-analysis software for immune sequencing data. Study-level results: Five or six TRBV segments, TRBV5-6, TRBV5-1 and TRBV20-1 among them, were found more frequent in patients than controls.

For these receptors, no antigen is known. Unique molecular identifiers tagged the TCR beta cDNA libraries. TCRdb used MiXCR to reprocess the PCR reads, holding one entry per CDR3 protein. The sample consists of hundreds of thousands of distinct CDR3 sequences, roughly 45% of them appearing once. Sequencing was done on a sample of blood. Receptors were obtained from a girl aged 10 to 17 with multiple sclerosis.

The J gene is TRBJ2-7, the V gene TRBV12-3 or TRBV12-4; TRBD1 might be the D (5 bases). This CDR3 is 15 amino acids long. Trimming shortened V by 6 bases and J by 5 bases, and 20 bases separated the two germline ends. This CDR3 is CASRPDIILGNEQYF. DNA for the CDR3: TGTGCCAGCAGACCGGACATAATCCTCGGCAACGAGCAGTACTTC.

This clonotype occurred once. V gene TRBV7-2 combines with J gene TRBJ1-5, with 9 positions matching TRBD1. V dropped 4 bases and J dropped 4; count of bases not matched to a gene: 8. CDR3 length equals 16 residues. Germline V gives CDR1 SGHTA, CDR2 FQGNSA. In nucleotides, the CDR3 is TGTGCCAGCAGCTCCACAGGGGGCCTTAGGAATCAGCCCCAGCATTTT. It specifies CASSSTGGLRNQPQHF.

This rearrangement joins TRBV18 to TRBJ2-1, with TRBD1 as a possible D gene (5 bases). Germline CDR1 KGHSH, CDR2 LQKENI. Trimming pared 1 base from V and 5 bases from J, leaving 12 bases between. This CDR3 spans 15 amino acids. In DNA, the CDR3 is TGTGCCAGCTCACCACTTTCGCAGGGCAACAATGAGCAGTTCTTC. Translating it yields CASSPLSQGNNEQFF.

The chain joins TRBV20-1 to TRBJ2-3; a possible D gene is TRBD2 (6 bases). Trimming removed 0 bases at V and 6 bases at J, with 16 bases between. CDR3 size: 15 residues. Germline CDR1 reads DFQATT; CDR2 reads SNEGSKA (reference sequence). The chain's CDR3 is CSARDHGAAGDTQYF. CDR3 coding DNA: TGCAGTGCTAGAGATCACGGCGCGGCGGGGGATACGCAGTATTTT.

The table lists this clonotype with a count of one. The J gene is TRBJ1-2, the V gene TRBV14, with a weak D call TRBD1 (5 bases). The CDR3 is 16 residues long. V was pared by 6 bases and J by 4 bases, with 21 bases between. The germline gives CDR1 SGHDN, CDR2 FVKESK. The DNA for the CDR3 is TGTGCCAGCAGTTACGTCGGGACCCAAACGGGCTATGGCTACACCTTC. It codes for CASSYVGTQTGYGYTF.

The rearrangement uses TRBV20-1 and TRBJ2-1, with 10 bases that match TRBD2. With 6 bases clipped from V and 6 bases from J, the junction kept 14 bases outside the gene matches. The germline V gene has CDR1 DFQATT and CDR2 SNEGSKA (reference sequence). The CDR3 length is 16 residues. The CDR3 loop is CSATILTSGMANEQFF. CDR3 DNA: TGCAGTGCGACCATTCTTACTAGCGGGATGGCCAATGAGCAGTTCTTC.

The table lists this clonotype with many counts. Written as DNA, the CDR3 is TGTGCCATCAGTGAGAAGGCGGGAAGCTACAATGAGCAGTTCTTC. Protein: CAISEKAGSYNEQFF. The chain uses TRBV10-3 and TRBJ2-1, with a possible D match to TRBD2 (6 bases). The CDR3 is 15 residues long. V dropped 2 bases and J dropped 3 bases, with 11 bases sitting between them. Germline CDR1 and CDR2: ENHRY and SYGVKD.

The rearrangement links TRBV5-1 to TRBJ2-1, with TRBD1 identical over 9 bases. Unmatched junction bases numbered 0, after V lost 0 bases and J lost 8 bases. The CDR3 has 13 residues. Germline CDR1 and CDR2: SGHRS and YFSETQ. Here the CDR3 reads CASSLGQGDEQFF. CDR3 DNA sequence: TGCGCCAGCAGCTTGGGACAGGGGGATGAGCAGTTCTTC.

This clonotype was counted between two and nine times. The chain recombines TRBV10-1 with TRBJ2-3; 9 bases match TRBD1. V dropped 2 bases and J dropped 2; count of bases not matched to a gene: 14. The V gene's germline CDR1 is WNHNN and CDR2 SYGVQD (reference sequence). The CDR3 totals 19 residues. The chain's CDR3 is CASSEPGTGSLGPTDTQYF. In DNA form, the CDR3 reads TGCGCCAGCAGTGAGCCTGGGACAGGGTCCCTTGGACCCACAGATACGCAGTATTTT.

The V gene is TRBV28, the J gene TRBJ2-7, with D maybe TRBD1 (5 bases). With 8 bases removed from V and 0 bases from J, the gap between germline ends came to 17 bases. Germline CDR1 MDHEN, CDR2 SYDVKM. This CDR3 has 15 residues. The CDR3, as DNA: TGTGCCAGCTGTGTAGGGGCTGCCAACTCCTACGAGCAGTACTTC. Amino acids: CASCVGAANSYEQYF.

This clonotype was found many times. This sequence joins TRBV7-6 and TRBJ2-7, with a tentative D call TRBD1 (6 bases). Trimming took off 0 bases at V and 4 bases at J, with 13 bases between the two ends. Germline V gene data show CDR1 as SGHVS and CDR2 as FNYEAQ. The CDR3 totals 15 residues. Written as DNA, the CDR3 is TGTGCCAGCAGCTTAGCTCCCGGGACAAAGTACGAGCAGTACTTC. Translating gives CASSLAPGTKYEQYF.

This clonotype was found a few times. The chain recombines TRBV18 with TRBJ1-1; 11 bases line up with TRBD1. Germline values: CDR1 KGHSH, CDR2 LQKENI. The CDR3 loop spans 20 amino acids. Unmatched junction bases numbered 14, after V lost 1 base and J lost 1 base. The CDR3 bases are TGTGCCAGCTCACCACAAGGACAGGGGGCGGCGTGGGCGGAGAACACTGAAGCTTTCTTT. Protein: CASSPQGQGAAWAENTEAFF. Full variable domain (missing parts from reference TRBV18 and TRBJ1-1): NAGVMQNPRHLVRRRGQEARLRCSPMKGHSHVYWYRQLPEEGLKFMVYLQKENIIDESGMPKERFSAEFPKEGPSILRIQQVVRGDSAAYFCASSPQGQGAAWAENTEAFFGQGTRLTVV.

The V gene is TRBV20-1, the J gene TRBJ2-5, with TRBD1 matching 8 bases. V was pared by 5 bases and J by 5 bases, with 7 bases of the junction left unmatched. In germline, CDR1 is DFQATT, CDR2 SNEGSKA (reference sequence). The CDR3 length is 13 residues. CDR3 residues: CSASATGVETQYF. The CDR3 nucleotides read TGCAGTGCTTCAGCGACAGGGGTGGAGACCCAGTACTTC.

The rearrangement uses TRBV4-3 and TRBJ2-3; D remains ambiguous. The V gene's germline CDR1 is LGHNA and CDR2 YSLEER. The CDR3 contains 14 residues. Trimming stripped 3 bases from V and 2 bases from J, with 9 bases between. CDR3 in DNA: TGCGCCAGCAGCCAGGGGTTATCCACAGATACGCAGTATTTT. It yields the protein CASSQGLSTDTQYF.

This clonotype was seen at least ten times. The chain recombines TRBV13 with TRBJ2-5; D remains unclear. Per the germline V gene, CDR1 is PRHDT and CDR2 is FYEKMQ (reference sequence). There are 13 residues in the CDR3. V was trimmed by 0 bases and J by 2 bases, leaving 4 bases between them. CDR3 sequence (DNA): TGTGCCAGCAGCTTAGGTCATCAAGAGACCCAGTACTTC. Translating gives CASSLGHQETQYF.

The count of this clonotype is one. V and J are TRBV5-1 and TRBJ2-7; D might be TRBD1 (6 bases). V was pared by 0 bases and J by 3 bases, with 13 bases between. The CDR3 totals 15 residues. Germline V lookup: CDR1 SGHRS, CDR2 YFSETQ. CDR3 region: CASSLGGRGYYEQYF. The CDR3 DNA reads as TGCGCCAGCAGCTTGGGGGGGCGCGGGTACTACGAGCAGTACTTC.

This chain links TRBV18 with TRBJ2-5, with TRBD2 as a possible D gene (5 bases). V lost 2 bases and J 3 bases, leaving 10 bases between the germline ends. The length of the CDR3 is 14 residues. Germline V gene sequence: CDR1 KGHSH, CDR2 LQKENI. The CDR3 DNA reads as TGTGCCAGCTCACCAAGTCGAGCGGAAGAGACCCAGTACTTC. Its translation: CASSPSRAEETQYF.

The gene calls are TRBV12-3 or TRBV12-4 and TRBJ1-5; TRBD1 agrees at 7 bases. The CDR3 covers 13 residues. With 5 bases clipped from V and 3 bases from J, the junction kept 1 base outside the gene matches. In DNA form, the CDR3 reads TGTGCCAGCAGTGACAGGGCCAATCAGCCCCAGCATTTT. It yields the protein CASSDRANQPQHF.

The chain is built from TRBV5-1 and TRBJ1-1; TRBD1 matches 8 bases. The CDR3 length is 16 residues. J gave up 0 bases and V 3 bases, and 7 bases lay outside the gene matches. From germline, CDR1 is SGHRS and CDR2 YFSETQ. CDR3 sequence reads: CASSWGDRGVNTEAFF. CDR3 DNA: TGCGCCAGCAGCTGGGGAGACAGGGGCGTGAACACTGAAGCTTTCTTT. Full variable domain (rest looked up from reference TRBV5-1 and TRBJ1-1): KAGVTQTPRYLIKTRGQQVTLSCSPISGHRSVSWYQQTPGQGLQFLFEYFSETQRNKGNFPGRFSGRQFSNSRSEMNVSTLELGDSALYLCASSWGDRGVNTEAFFGQGTRLTVV.

The V and J genes are TRBV7-2 and TRBJ2-4; D possibly corresponds to TRBD2 (6 bases). This CDR3 has 16 residues. V dropped 5 bases and J dropped 0 bases, with 14 bases sitting between them. Germline assignment: CDR1 SGHTA and CDR2 FQGNSA. CDR3 bases: TGTGCCAGCAGCCAACTTAGCGGAATAGCCAAAAACATTCAGTACTTC. It yields the protein CASSQLSGIAKNIQYF.

Points on this clonotype: A much larger clone differs by one base, so this may be a read error. This chain joins TRBV10-3 and TRBJ2-1, with 7 bases that match TRBD2. Per the germline V gene, CDR1 is ENHRY and CDR2 is SYGVKD. The CDR3 runs 11 residues. V lost 10 bases, J lost 10 bases, and 7 bases stayed unmatched. The CDR3 protein is CATGLVYEQFF. The CDR3 DNA reads TGTGCCACCGGACTAGTCTACGAGCAGTTCTTC.